The clone carrying this TCR beta chain showed up just once. The antigen remains unidentified. The entry originates in a study of radiotherapy plus CTLA-4 blockade in lung cancer. Overall study findings and caveats: Subsequent to radiotherapy plus ipilimumab, tumor-derived TCR clones underwent expansion in blood.

Trimming pared 3 bases from V and 2 bases from J, leaving 11 bases between. Germline V gives CDR1 MDHEN, CDR2 SYDVKM. The CDR3 has 15 amino acids. Method: immunoSEQ multiplex PCR; TCRdb's copy keeps in-frame clones and lacks some. Among some 30,000 clones listed, about four fifths were seen once. The sequences come from peripheral blood, collected from a patient treated with radiotherapy plus ipilimumab. The sequence came from a human donor with non-small cell lung cancer that progressed on radiotherapy plus ipilimumab. The V gene is TRBV28, the J gene TRBJ1-5, with a tentative D call TRBD1 (5 bases). CDR3 sequence (DNA): TGTGCCAGCAGTTTCTCGGGGGGTCGCAATCAGCCCCAGCATTTT. Amino acids: CASSFSGGRNQPQHF.